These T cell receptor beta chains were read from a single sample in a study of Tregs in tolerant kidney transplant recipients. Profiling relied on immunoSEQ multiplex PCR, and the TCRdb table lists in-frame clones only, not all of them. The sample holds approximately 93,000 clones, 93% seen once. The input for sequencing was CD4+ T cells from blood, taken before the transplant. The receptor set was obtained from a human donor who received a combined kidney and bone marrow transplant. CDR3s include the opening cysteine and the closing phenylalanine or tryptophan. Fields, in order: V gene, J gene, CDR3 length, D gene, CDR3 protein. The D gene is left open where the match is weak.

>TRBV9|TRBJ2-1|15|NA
CASSPPEWRNDEQFF
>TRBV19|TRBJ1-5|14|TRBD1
CASGGTGGSQPQHF
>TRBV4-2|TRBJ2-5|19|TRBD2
CASSQVTGSGGVNQETQYF
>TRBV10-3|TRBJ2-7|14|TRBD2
CAVSTLAGGYEQYF
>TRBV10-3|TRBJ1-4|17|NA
CAISERGLRSGVEKLFF
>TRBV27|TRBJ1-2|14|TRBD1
CASSYRGQLYGYTF
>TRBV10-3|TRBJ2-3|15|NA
CAISETPLERDTQYF
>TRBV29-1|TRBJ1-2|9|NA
CSVDEGGTF
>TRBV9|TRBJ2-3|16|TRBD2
CASSFKRGGNTDTQYF
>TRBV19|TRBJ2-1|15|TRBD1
CASSLGTGAYNEQFF
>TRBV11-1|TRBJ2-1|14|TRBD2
CASSFGTSGTEQFF
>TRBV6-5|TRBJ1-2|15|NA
CASRKTNRDNYGYTF
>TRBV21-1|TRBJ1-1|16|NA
CASSKDDRDADTEAFF
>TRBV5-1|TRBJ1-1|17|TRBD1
CASSTSTGDLMNTEAFF
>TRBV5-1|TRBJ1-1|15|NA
CASSLLGGGNTEAFF
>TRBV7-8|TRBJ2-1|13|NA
CASSLVRVNEQFF
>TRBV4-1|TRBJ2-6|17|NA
CASSQVWQGLGANVLTF
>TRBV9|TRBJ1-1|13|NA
CASSIQGNTEAFF
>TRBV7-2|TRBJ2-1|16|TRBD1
CASSLGDRGLFGEQFF
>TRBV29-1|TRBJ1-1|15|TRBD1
CSAWDWGQRNTEAFF
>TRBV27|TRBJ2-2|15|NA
CASRGRGARTGELFF
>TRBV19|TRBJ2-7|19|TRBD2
CASSGPSGTSGGARYEQYF
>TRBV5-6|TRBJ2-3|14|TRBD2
CASSRGGTTDTQYF
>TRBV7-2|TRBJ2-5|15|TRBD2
CASSRGSSLQETQYF
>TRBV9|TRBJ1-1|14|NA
CASSVVPRSTEAFF
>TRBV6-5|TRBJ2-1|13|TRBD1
CASKRQGYNEQFF
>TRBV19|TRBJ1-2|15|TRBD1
CASSIRAGGFGGYTF
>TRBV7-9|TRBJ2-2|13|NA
CASRPISTGELFF
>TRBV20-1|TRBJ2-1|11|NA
CSARAQGEQFF
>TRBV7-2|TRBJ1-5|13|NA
CASSVRGAEPQHF
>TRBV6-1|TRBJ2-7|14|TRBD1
CAVGRGQGTYEQYF
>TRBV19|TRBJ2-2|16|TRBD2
CASSIVAGGPPGELFF
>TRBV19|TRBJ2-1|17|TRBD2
CASSLGLAGYKRDEQFF
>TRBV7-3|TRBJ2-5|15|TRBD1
CASSLFGQGEETQYF
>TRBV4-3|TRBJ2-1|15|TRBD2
CASSQERTSYNEQFF
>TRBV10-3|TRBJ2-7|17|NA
CAISGGIGQGGRYEQYF
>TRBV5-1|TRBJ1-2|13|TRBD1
CASSGTGAYGYTF